This T cell receptor beta chain derives from a study of early T cells in non-severe SARS-CoV-2 infection (dated by TCRdb to the early 2020s). Regarding the research as a whole: Because TCR sequencing relied on bulk RNA taken from unsorted whole blood, pairing of alpha and beta chains was not possible. Paper-wide results and their limitations: VDJdb matching was skewed toward anti-spike CD8 responses and likely underestimated virus-specific expansions, missing private and CD4 specificities.

Library method: 5' RACE. Instrument on record: NextSeq 500. In the TCR library protocol, unique molecular identifiers were attached to individual cDNA molecules to correct for PCR bias and sequencing error. Both TCR alpha and beta chains were sequenced, and tight co-correlation was observed between alpha and beta sequence abundances in each sample. The study's own analysis went as follows. Decombinator V4 was used to annotate TCR sequences for V gene, J gene and CDR3. Expanded TCRs were defined as changing significantly between any two time points under a Poisson model with p below 0.0001. TCR abundances were normalised to the total number of TCRs sequenced per sample and expressed as counts per million. MAIT TCRs were defined by TRAV1-2 paired with TRAJ12, TRAJ20 or TRAJ33, and iNKT TCRs by TRAV10 paired with TRAJ18. VDJdb, accessed 1 November 2021, was searched for CMV, EBV and SARS-CoV-2 annotated TCRs, excluding TCRs annotated for multiple antigens. The public sequencing data were trimmed at Q25 with fastp and processed into clonotypes with MiXCR by TCRdb, which kept only in-frame beta chains. All rows with the same CDR3 protein become a single entry with the most common DNA and genes. These V and J calls derive from TCRdb rather than the authors' analysis. The sample table holds fewer than 50,000 distinct CDR3 sequences, of which 10% to 15% were seen once. The ten biggest clones cover around 15% of the sample.

Set within a cohort of healthcare workers in London, UK, this nested case-control study involved weekly PCR testing of nasopharyngeal swabs along with blood sampling. Healthcare workers were recruited between 23 and 31 March 2020, during the week of the UK lockdown, and were followed weekly for up to about 15 weeks. In its sample, this clonotype was seen a few times. No antigen is known for it. No much larger clone is present one base from it, and per-base qualities are unavailable. The germline V gene provides CDR1 LGHNA and CDR2 YNFKEQ. Counted from cysteine to phenylalanine, this CDR3 has 18 amino acids. Only the CDR3 part of the read is kept: 54 bases, read in frame from the first base. Here V drops 1 base and J drops 3 bases, and the junction holds 11 bases not matched to any gene.

The receptor's source is an adult who was a healthcare worker with PCR-confirmed SARS-CoV-2 infection or an uninfected control (not recorded which). Sequences were obtained from whole blood. Recombination connected TRBV4-2 to TRBJ2-7; 11 bases in between match TRBD2. The DNA sequence is TGTGCCAGCAGCCAAGTTTGGAAGTCTAGCGGGGGGATCTACGAGCAGTACTTC. It specifies CASSQVWKSSGGIYEQYF.